This T cell receptor (beta chain) was captured in a study of shared clonotypes between healthy human individuals. Study summary: Used for every donor were three CD4 naive, three CD4 memory, two CD8 naive and one CD8 memory plate.

TCRdb keeps only in-frame clones here, not all; method: immunoSEQ multiplex PCR. The table records about 2 million clones, 85% to 95% of them present only once. The V gene's germline CDR1 is KGHSH and CDR2 LQKENI. V dropped 3 bases and J dropped 2; count of bases not matched to a gene: 9. This CDR3 region has 16 residues. The J gene is TRBJ2-7, the V gene TRBV18, with 8 bases lining up with TRBD2. The receptor comes from a man aged 18 to 29 in good health. The specimen was naive CD4+ T cells sorted from blood. Stated subset: CD45RA+ positively selected. The CDR3 region has the DNA TGTGCCAGCTCACCCGTGCCGGGACTAGTCGCCTACGAGCAGTACTTC. This translates into CASSPVPGLVAYEQYF.